Below are 18 T cell receptor beta chains sequenced from a single sample in a study of blood T cell repertoires in COVID-19. Generated by immunoSEQ multiplex PCR, the TCRdb table keeps only in-frame clones and is missing some. The table has about 180,000 clones, about 82% seen once; the top ten hold about 9.6%. Sequencing was carried out using PBMCs or T cells enriched from blood (not recorded which). The receptors shown here come from a woman in her thirties who had recovered from COVID-19.

This chain links TRBV7-2 with TRBJ1-3, with D unresolved. Trimming removed 5 bases from V and 3 bases from J, with 11 bases in between. The germline CDR1 and CDR2 sequences are SGHTA and FQGNSA. The CDR3 spans 14 residues. CDR3 sequence: CASSPSTGGNTIYF. CDR3 coding DNA: TGTGCCAGCAGCCCCAGTACGGGTGGAAACACCATATATTTT.

V is TRBV2 and J is TRBJ1-2; 8 bases are shared with TRBD1. Unmatched junction bases numbered 10, after V lost 2 bases and J lost 8 bases. Germline V CDR1 and CDR2: SNHLY, FYNNEI. This CDR3 spans 15 amino acids. CDR3 loop: CASSEPTRGRRGYTF. DNA of the CDR3: TGTGCCAGCAGTGAACCTACCAGGGGGCGGAGAGGCTACACCTTC.

This chain joins TRBV19 and TRBJ1-5; D might be TRBD1 (5 bases). The length of the CDR3 is 17 residues. Trimming took off 6 bases at V and 0 bases at J, with 18 bases between the two ends. Germline CDR1 LNHDA, CDR2 SQIVND (reference sequence). Here the CDR3 DNA reads TGTGCCAGTAGCCTCCCCCAGGGAGGCGGTAGCAATCAGCCCCAGCATTTT. It specifies CASSLPQGGGSNQPQHF.

The chain links TRBV19 to TRBJ1-1; TRBD1 matches at 10 bases. Germline lookup yields CDR1 LNHDA and CDR2 SQIVND (reference sequence). J lost 8 bases, V lost 7 bases, and 19 bases had no gene match. The CDR3 spans 17 residues. In DNA, the CDR3 is TGTGCCAGTAAACAAGGGACAGGGGTGGAAGGGCCTGAGGAAGCTTTCTTT. Translated, it gives CASKQGTGVEGPEEAFF. The variable domain in full, with the rest retrieved from reference TRBV19 and TRBJ1-1, is DGGITQSPKYLFRKEGQNVTLSCEQNLNHDAMYWYRQDPGQGLRLIYYSQIVNDFQKGDIAEGYSVSREKKESFPLTVTSAQKNPTAFYLCASKQGTGVEGPEEAFFGQGTRLTVV.

CDR3 DNA: TGTGCCAGCAGCCAAGCCTTAACTTCCTACAATGAGCAGTTCTTC. It is translated as CASSQALTSYNEQFF. This sequence joins TRBV3-1 (or the pseudogene TRBV3-2) and TRBJ2-1; D not certain. Germline V lookup: CDR1 LGHDT, CDR2 YNNKEL (reference sequence). Trimming removed 1 base from V and 1 base from J, with 8 bases in between. This CDR3 region has 15 residues.

The J gene is TRBJ1-2, the V gene TRBV28; unclear D gene. Germline V gene sequence: CDR1 MDHEN, CDR2 SYDVKM. V dropped 1 base and J dropped 8 bases, with 11 bases sitting between them. The CDR3 is 13 residues long. The CDR3 loop reads CASSLFPREGYTF. CDR3 sequence (DNA): TGTGCCAGCAGTTTATTTCCTAGAGAGGGCTACACCTTC.

V gene TRBV2 combines with J gene TRBJ2-1, with D maybe TRBD2 (6 bases). This CDR3 is built from 13 residues. Per germline, CDR1 SNHLY and CDR2 FYNNEI. V was trimmed by 10 bases and J by 6 bases, leaving 16 bases between them. The CDR3 loop reads CATLEGLVNEQFF. CDR3 coding DNA: TGTGCCACACTCGAGGGACTTGTCAATGAGCAGTTCTTC.

As DNA, the CDR3 is TGTGCCATCAGTGGGACTAGCGGGACTCACCAACCCTCCTACGAGCAGTACTTC. The encoded protein is CAISGTSGTHQPSYEQYF. The chain couples TRBV10-3 to TRBJ2-7; TRBD2 agrees at 12 bases. The junction had 10 bases not matched to a gene; V was cut back by 4 bases and J by 0 bases. Germline lookup yields CDR1 ENHRY and CDR2 SYGVKD. The CDR3 spans 18 residues.

This chain connects TRBV7-9 to TRBJ2-1, with 7 bases fitting TRBD1. V lost 1 base to trimming and J lost 6 bases; unmatched junction nucleotides: 6. Germline assignment: CDR1 SEHNR and CDR2 FQNEAQ (reference sequence). The CDR3 consists of 15 residues. CDR3 region: CASSLDGTATNEQFF. CDR3 DNA sequence: TGTGCCAGCAGCTTAGATGGGACAGCCACCAATGAGCAGTTCTTC.

The rearrangement links TRBV15 to TRBJ2-7, with D maybe TRBD2 (5 bases). CDR1 is LNHNV, CDR2 YYDKDF, per germline (reference sequence). This CDR3 spans 15 amino acids. Trimming shortened V by 0 bases and J by 4 bases, and 13 bases separated the two germline ends. CDR3 sequence: CATSRDREGWYEQYF. CDR3 in DNA: TGTGCCACCAGCAGAGATCGGGAAGGGTGGTACGAGCAGTACTTC.

This CDR3 is CASSQVGRAQPQHF. DNA for the CDR3: TGCGCCAGCAGCCAAGTCGGCAGGGCTCAGCCCCAGCATTTT. This sequence joins TRBV4-1 and TRBJ1-5; the D gene is possibly TRBD1 (5 bases). The CDR3 is 14 residues long. V shed 1 base and J shed 6 bases, with 10 bases lying between them. The germline CDR1 and CDR2 sequences are MGHRA and YSYEKL.

J is TRBJ1-6 and V is TRBV10-1; possible D gene TRBD1, 6 bases. Germline V lookup: CDR1 WNHNN, CDR2 SYGVQD (reference sequence). The CDR3 totals 14 residues. V gave up 3 bases and J gave up 7 bases, with 10 bases separating them. CDR3 coding DNA: TGCGCCAGCAGTGACGGTCAGGGGAATTCACCCCTCCACTTT. This gives the protein CASSDGQGNSPLHF.

V gene TRBV9 combines with J gene TRBJ1-4; D is unresolved. The CDR3 totals 16 residues. Trimming shortened V by 0 bases and J by 0 bases, and 9 bases separated the two germline ends. Looked up from germline, CDR1 is SGDLS and CDR2 is YYNGEE. The CDR3 DNA reads as TGTGCCAGCAGCGTAGGGGCGACCTCAACTAATGAAAAACTGTTTTTT. Translation gives CASSVGATSTNEKLFF.

For the CDR3, the DNA is TGTGCCAGCGGACAGGGACAGGGGGCGAGTCAGCCCCAGCATTTT. As protein: CASGQGQGASQPQHF. The genes are TRBV28 and TRBJ1-5, with 12 bases identical to TRBD1. The V segment lost 8 bases and the J segment 6 bases; nucleotides outside the gene matches: 8. The CDR3 contains 15 residues. CDR1 and CDR2 from the germline V gene are MDHEN and SYDVKM. Full variable domain (remainder filled in from reference TRBV28 and TRBJ1-5): DVKVTQSSRYLVKRTGEKVFLECVQDMDHENMFWYRQDPGLGLRLIYFSYDVKMKEKGDIPEGYSVSREKKERFSLILESASTNQTSMYLCASGQGQGASQPQHFGDGTRLSIL.

The rearrangement joins TRBV12-3 or TRBV12-4 to TRBJ2-7; D not resolved. V was pared by 3 bases and J by 5 bases, with 8 bases between. The CDR3 is 12 residues long. In nucleotides, the CDR3 is TGTGCCAGCAGTTTTTACACGAACGAGCAGTACTTC. It translates to CASSFYTNEQYF.

Only one count was recorded for this clone. V and J are TRBV21-1 and TRBJ2-7; the table's D call TRBD2 went unverified against the DNA. TRBV21-1 counts as a pseudogene. The CDR3 sequence is 23 residues long. This CDR3 reads CATSLVPVLYGVSGRPSSYEQYF. In nucleotides, the CDR3 is TGTGCCACCTCACTGGTCCCTGTCCTATACGGGGTTAGCGGGAGACCGAGCTCCTACGAGCAGTACTTC.

V gene TRBV27 combines with J gene TRBJ2-7, with D tentatively TRBD1 (5 bases). The CDR3 sequence is 13 residues long. Germline V gives CDR1 MNHEY, CDR2 SMNVEV (reference sequence). Trimming removed 4 bases from V and 5 bases from J, with 12 bases in between. The CDR3 is CASSSYQGNEQYF. CDR3 DNA: TGTGCCAGCAGTTCCTATCAGGGTAACGAGCAGTACTTC.

The V and J genes are TRBV7-6 and TRBJ2-1; TRBD2 aligns across 7 bases. The V gene's germline CDR1 is SGHVS and CDR2 FNYEAQ. With 5 bases clipped from V and 7 bases from J, the junction kept 14 bases outside the gene matches. This CDR3 comprises 16 residues. The CDR3 region is CASSATLGRPQNEQFF. CDR3 in DNA: TGTGCCAGCAGCGCAACGCTCGGGAGGCCACAGAATGAGCAGTTCTTC.